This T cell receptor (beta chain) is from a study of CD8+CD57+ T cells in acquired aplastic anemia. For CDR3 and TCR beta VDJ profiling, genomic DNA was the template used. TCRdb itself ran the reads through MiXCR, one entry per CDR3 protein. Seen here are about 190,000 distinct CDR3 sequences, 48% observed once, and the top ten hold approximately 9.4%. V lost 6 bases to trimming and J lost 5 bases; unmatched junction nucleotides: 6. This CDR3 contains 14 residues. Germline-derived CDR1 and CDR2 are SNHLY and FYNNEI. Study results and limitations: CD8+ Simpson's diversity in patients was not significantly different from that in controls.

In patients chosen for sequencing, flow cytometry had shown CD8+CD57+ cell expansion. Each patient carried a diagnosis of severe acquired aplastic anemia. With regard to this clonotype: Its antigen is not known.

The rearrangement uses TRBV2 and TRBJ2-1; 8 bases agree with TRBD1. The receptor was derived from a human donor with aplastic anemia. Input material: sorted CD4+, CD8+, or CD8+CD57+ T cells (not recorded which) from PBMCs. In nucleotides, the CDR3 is TGTGCCAGCAGCCGCACAGGGGGACACAATGAGCAGTTCTTC. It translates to CASSRTGGHNEQFF.